The rows below give T cell receptor beta chains drawn from one sample of a study of identical twins. MiXCR was run by TCRdb on the 5' RACE reads, yielding one entry per CDR3 protein. The data hold hundreds of thousands of distinct CDR3 sequences, with 20% to 25% observed a single time. These data were likewise used in another study, on T cells expressing NK-cell markers.

The material sequenced was PBMCs. Source of these receptors: a woman younger than 35 in good health. The CDR3 runs from the conserved cysteine through the conserved F or W.

TRBJ2-2	TRBV7-6	14	CATTGQLDTGELFF
TRBJ1-2	TRBV20-1	12	CSASGTPTGYTF
TRBJ2-3	TRBV19	11	CASSNDGTQYF
TRBJ2-1	TRBV6-1	14	CASSRGPARNEQFF
TRBJ2-5	TRBV12-3/TRBV12-4	12	CASRGVYGAQYF
TRBJ2-7	TRBV7-9	13	CASRTIGPYEQYF
TRBJ2-7	TRBV27	15	CASRDRAGISYEQYF
TRBJ2-1	TRBV5-1	15	CASSSDLAGGYEQFF
TRBJ2-5	TRBV6-5	11	CASSSSQTQYF
TRBJ2-1	TRBV27	15	CASSLLATSYNEQFF
TRBJ2-7	TRBV6-5	12	CASRRTVYEQYF
TRBJ1-1	TRBV27	15	CASTPGTGSDTEAFF
TRBJ2-1	TRBV6-2/TRBV6-3	17	CASSYPLAGILDNEQFF
TRBJ2-5	TRBV12-3/TRBV12-4	14	CASSLERASSTQYF
TRBJ1-3	TRBV6-1	16	CATLTGWGPSGNTIYF
TRBJ2-2	TRBV11-3	14	CASSFPANTGELFF
TRBJ1-5	TRBV20-1	13	CSASGYSNQPQHF
TRBJ2-6	TRBV10-3	18	CAISPQALPTAGANVLTF
TRBJ2-1	TRBV7-9	16	CASSSVVRSSYNEQFF
TRBJ2-2	TRBV5-1	16	CASSLGWSRSTGELFF
TRBJ2-6	TRBV6-5	17	CASSYRSTDSGANVLTF
TRBJ2-4	TRBV25-1	17	CASSEYGRRSAKNIQYF
TRBJ2-5	TRBV6-1	13	CASRTGIKETQYF
TRBJ2-2	TRBV5-1	15	CASSLDGFRSGELFF
TRBJ2-1	TRBV6-4	13	CASSDRLGGEQFF
TRBJ2-2	TRBV7-9	16	CASSFLLAVNTGELFF